Listed below are T cell receptor beta chains from one sample, sequenced in a study of shared clonotypes between healthy human individuals. Assay: immunoSEQ multiplex PCR; the TCRdb copy retains only in-frame clones and omits some. The repertoire includes approximately 2.1 million clones, 80% to 95% of them detected once, and 0.39% sits in the top ten. The sequencing sample was made of naive CD4+ T cells from PBMCs. These receptor sequences come from a man aged 18 to 29 in good health. Some clones in this sample may be carry-over from other donors' samples. Each CDR3 is given with its conserved first and last residue. A D gene is named only where the DNA matches it firmly. Clone sizes are given selectively: once, few, many, or a class where the clone is expanded.

size: NA
D: NA
V: TRBV15
J: TRBJ2-5
DNA: TGTGCCACCAGCAGCTCTAGCGTTCTGAGGGGAGAGACCCAGTACTTC
CDR3: CATSSSSVLRGETQYF

size: NA
D: TRBD2
V: TRBV11-3
J: TRBJ2-1
DNA: TGTGCCAGCAGGGGAGGGATCCACAATGAGCAGTTCTTC
CDR3: CASRGGIHNEQFF

size: NA
D: NA
V: TRBV5-1
J: TRBJ2-7
DNA: TGCGCCAGCAGCTTGGGACAGATCCACTACGAGCAGTACTTC
CDR3: CASSLGQIHYEQYF

size: NA
D: NA
V: TRBV4-1
J: TRBJ2-5
DNA: TGCGCCAGCAGCCAAGTCTGGGAAGAGACCCAGTACTTC
CDR3: CASSQVWEETQYF

size: once
D: TRBD1
V: TRBV6-5
J: TRBJ1-1
DNA: TGTGCCAGCACCACGACAGGGGGTATCACTGAAGCTTTCTTT
CDR3: CASTTTGGITEAFF

size: NA
D: NA
V: TRBV10-3
J: TRBJ2-5
DNA: TGTGCCATCAGAGATGGGAACAGGGAAGGTGGGTCGGGGACCCAGTACTTC
CDR3: CAIRDGNREGGSGTQYF

size: NA
D: TRBD2
V: TRBV5-4
J: TRBJ2-3
DNA: TGTGCCAGCAGCTTCCTAGCGGGGACCACAGATACGCAGTATTTT
CDR3: CASSFLAGTTDTQYF

size: NA
D: TRBD2
V: TRBV10-3
J: TRBJ2-5
DNA: TGTGCCATCAGTGAGCCGCGGACTAGCGGGGCCCTTCCAGAGACCCAGTACTTC
CDR3: CAISEPRTSGALPETQYF

size: NA
D: TRBD1
V: TRBV30
J: TRBJ1-2
DNA: TGTGCCTGGAGAGGACAGGGGGTTAACTATGGCTACACCTTC
CDR3: CAWRGQGVNYGYTF

size: NA
D: TRBD1
V: TRBV9
J: TRBJ1-3
DNA: TGTGCCAGCAGCTTGGGGACAGGGTTAGGAAACACCATATATTTT
CDR3: CASSLGTGLGNTIYF

size: few
D: NA
V: TRBV30
J: TRBJ1-3
DNA: TGTGCCTGGAACAGGAAGGCTGGAAACACCATATATTTT
CDR3: CAWNRKAGNTIYF

size: NA
D: TRBD2
V: TRBV19
J: TRBJ2-1
DNA: TGTGCCAGTAGCCCACAAGCGGGGGGGATTTCCTACAATGAGCAGTTCTTC
CDR3: CASSPQAGGISYNEQFF

size: NA
D: NA
V: TRBV12-5
J: TRBJ2-3
DNA: TGTGCTAGTGCCTTGGGGGGAGATACGCAGTATTTT
CDR3: CASALGGDTQYF

size: NA
D: TRBD2
V: TRBV28
J: TRBJ2-5
DNA: TGTGCCAGCAGTTCGCCTGGGACTAGCGGAAAAGAGACCCAGTACTTC
CDR3: CASSSPGTSGKETQYF

size: NA
D: TRBD2
V: TRBV7-2
J: TRBJ2-5
DNA: TGTGCCAGCAGCTTACTGCGGGAGGGCCGGGAGACCCAGTACTTC
CDR3: CASSLLREGRETQYF

size: NA
D: NA
V: TRBV14
J: TRBJ2-7
DNA: TGTGCCAGCAGCCAAGATCTACCAGCCGAGCAGTACTTC
CDR3: CASSQDLPAEQYF

size: NA
D: NA
V: TRBV19
J: TRBJ1-4
DNA: TGTGCCAGTCATCCCTCTCTGGCCGCAACTAATGAAAAACTGTTTTTT
CDR3: CASHPSLAATNEKLFF

size: NA
D: NA
V: TRBV10-3
J: TRBJ1-2
DNA: TGTGCCATCAGTGCTGAGGGGGGGAGCGGCTACACCTTC
CDR3: CAISAEGGSGYTF

size: once
D: NA
V: TRBV19
J: TRBJ2-7
DNA: TGTGCCAGTAGTATAGGACTCTCTTCTACCTCCTACGAGCAGTACTTC
CDR3: CASSIGLSSTSYEQYF

size: NA
D: NA
V: TRBV4-3
J: TRBJ1-5
DNA: TGCGCCAGCAGCCAAGTTACGGCGGATCAGCCCCAGCATTTT
CDR3: CASSQVTADQPQHF

size: NA
D: TRBD2
V: TRBV6-4
J: TRBJ2-7
DNA: TGTGCCAGCAGTGACCGGGGAGGGCCCTACTACGAGCAGTACTTC
CDR3: CASSDRGGPYYEQYF

size: NA
D: NA
V: TRBV9
J: TRBJ2-3
DNA: TGTGCCAGCAGCGTAGGCAGACTAGGGGGCTCGGATACGCAGTATTTT
CDR3: CASSVGRLGGSDTQYF

size: NA
D: NA
V: TRBV6-1
J: TRBJ2-5
DNA: TGTGCCAGCACAGTTGGGACCCAGTACTTC
CDR3: CASTVGTQYF

size: NA
D: NA
V: TRBV7-9
J: TRBJ1-3
DNA: TGTGCCAGCAGCTTAGGGCGCGCAGGATCTGGAAACACCATATATTTT
CDR3: CASSLGRAGSGNTIYF

size: NA
D: NA
V: TRBV7-8
J: TRBJ2-6
DNA: TGTGCCAGCAGCTATTTGGACAGCTGGGGCTCTGGGGCCAACGTCCTGACTTTC
CDR3: CASSYLDSWGSGANVLTF

size: NA
D: NA
V: TRBV6-5
J: TRBJ2-7
DNA: TGTGCCAGCAGTTACCAACAGGGATACGAGCAGTACTTC
CDR3: CASSYQQGYEQYF

size: NA
D: TRBD1
V: TRBV6-5
J: TRBJ1-5
DNA: TGTGCCAGCAGTAGGGACAGAAATCAGCCCCAGCATTTT
CDR3: CASSRDRNQPQHF

size: NA
D: NA
V: TRBV18
J: TRBJ1-1
DNA: TGTGCCAGCTCCCAAAATCAAGGCCTCCCAGATGAAGCTTTCTTT
CDR3: CASSQNQGLPDEAFF

size: NA
D: NA
V: TRBV28
J: TRBJ2-6
DNA: TGTGCCAGCAGCTTGTCCTCTGGGGCCAACGTCCTGACTTTC
CDR3: CASSLSSGANVLTF

size: NA
D: NA
V: TRBV28
J: TRBJ2-7
DNA: TGTGCCAGCAGTGCCCTATGGGGTGGGCGGACTACGTCTTCCTCCTACGAGCAGTACTTC
CDR3: CASSALWGGRTTSSSYEQYF

size: NA
D: TRBD2
V: TRBV28
J: TRBJ2-1
DNA: TGTGCCAGCAGTTTCCGGGGGGTAACCTACAATGAGCAGTTCTTC
CDR3: CASSFRGVTYNEQFF

size: NA
D: TRBD2
V: TRBV6-5
J: TRBJ2-3
DNA: TGTGCCAGCAGACGGGGAGGGTTCTCCACAGATACGCAGTATTTT
CDR3: CASRRGGFSTDTQYF

size: NA
D: TRBD1
V: TRBV4-3
J: TRBJ2-3
DNA: TGCGCCAGCAGCCAGGGACAGGGAAGCACAGATACGCAGTATTTT
CDR3: CASSQGQGSTDTQYF

size: once
D: TRBD2
V: TRBV5-1
J: TRBJ2-7
DNA: TGCGCCAGCAGTCAGGGAGGATTCGGGGGGTACGAGCAGTACTTC
CDR3: CASSQGGFGGYEQYF

size: NA
D: NA
V: TRBV18
J: TRBJ1-2
DNA: TGTGCCAGCTCACCGACAGAGCAGTATGGCTACACCTTC
CDR3: CASSPTEQYGYTF

size: NA
D: NA
V: TRBV7-6
J: TRBJ2-7
DNA: TGTGCCAGCAGCGCACTATCCGTTTCCTACGAGCAGTACTTC
CDR3: CASSALSVSYEQYF

size: NA
D: NA
V: TRBV21-1
J: TRBJ1-1
DNA: TGTGCCAGCAGCAAAGTCGTGACAGAGGGGAACACTGAAGCTTTCTTT
CDR3: CASSKVVTEGNTEAFF

size: NA
D: NA
V: TRBV6-5
J: TRBJ2-7
DNA: TGTGCCAGCAGCTCGGGGCGGGAATGGTCCTACGAGCAGTACTTC
CDR3: CASSSGREWSYEQYF

size: once
D: TRBD2
V: TRBV5-1
J: TRBJ2-7
DNA: TGCGCCAGCAGCCCGGGGACTAGCGCCTACGAGCAGTACTTC
CDR3: CASSPGTSAYEQYF

size: NA
D: NA
V: TRBV10-3
J: TRBJ1-2
DNA: TGTGCCATCAGTGAGGCCTATCGGGGGGGGAGCCGAGGCTACACCTTC
CDR3: CAISEAYRGGSRGYTF